A selection of T cell receptor beta chains follows, all from one sample in a study of T cell responses to AZD1222 COVID-19 vaccine. Clones were sequenced by immunoSEQ multiplex PCR, and TCRdb holds only the in-frame ones, with some missing. The top ten clones hold 6.9% of a sample with about 180,000 clones, around 89% of them seen once. Sample: peripheral blood, taken on day 0 of AZD1222 vaccination. The receptors derive from an adult in good health. Each CDR3 is given with its conserved first and last residue. A D gene is named only where the DNA matches it firmly. Only some rows state a clone size, as once, few, many or a class for expanded clones.

j_gene: TRBJ2-7
abundance: .
v_gene: TRBV6-5
d_gene: TRBD1
CDR3aa: CASSLQPTGAEQYF
CDR3nt: TGTGCCAGCAGTTTACAACCCACAGGGGCCGAGCAGTACTTC

j_gene: TRBJ2-1
abundance: .
v_gene: TRBV19
d_gene: TRBD1
CDR3aa: CASSIPGGVNNEQFF
CDR3nt: TGTGCCAGTAGTATCCCAGGGGGCGTCAACAATGAGCAGTTCTTC

j_gene: TRBJ2-1
abundance: .
v_gene: TRBV7-2
d_gene: TRBD2
CDR3aa: CASSSSGLGRNEQFF
CDR3nt: TGTGCCAGCAGCTCCTCCGGACTAGGAAGGAATGAGCAGTTCTTC

j_gene: TRBJ1-6
abundance: once
v_gene: TRBV19
d_gene: .
CDR3aa: CASRRSSYNSPLHF
CDR3nt: TGTGCCAGTAGGAGGAGCTCCTATAATTCACCCCTCCACTTT

j_gene: TRBJ1-2
abundance: once
v_gene: TRBV28
d_gene: .
CDR3aa: CASSFPTSLGAGYGYTF
CDR3nt: TGTGCCAGCAGTTTCCCCACAAGTTTGGGGGCGGGCTATGGCTACACCTTC

j_gene: TRBJ2-1
abundance: .
v_gene: TRBV5-8
d_gene: .
CDR3aa: CASSPREGAPPYNEQFF
CDR3nt: TGTGCCAGCAGCCCGCGGGAAGGGGCGCCCCCCTACAATGAGCAGTTCTTC

j_gene: TRBJ2-3
abundance: .
v_gene: TRBV5-1
d_gene: TRBD2
CDR3aa: CASSVAGGSTDTQYF
CDR3nt: TGCGCCAGCAGCGTAGCGGGGGGTAGCACAGATACGCAGTATTTT

j_gene: TRBJ2-2
abundance: .
v_gene: TRBV10-3
d_gene: TRBD2
CDR3aa: CAIRPGTSGGLTGELFF
CDR3nt: TGTGCCATCAGGCCGGGGACTAGCGGGGGCCTCACCGGGGAGCTGTTTTTT

j_gene: TRBJ1-1
abundance: .
v_gene: TRBV5-4
d_gene: TRBD1
CDR3aa: CASSQGQSPTEAFF
CDR3nt: TGTGCCAGCAGCCAGGGACAGAGTCCCACTGAAGCTTTCTTT

j_gene: TRBJ2-1
abundance: once
v_gene: TRBV12-3/TRBV12-4
d_gene: .
CDR3aa: CASSRYDEQFF
CDR3nt: TGTGCCAGCTCCCGTTATGATGAGCAGTTCTTC

j_gene: TRBJ1-2
abundance: .
v_gene: TRBV5-1
d_gene: .
CDR3aa: CASSLTGVDGYTF
CDR3nt: TGCGCCAGCAGCTTGACGGGAGTCGATGGCTACACCTTC

j_gene: TRBJ2-1
abundance: .
v_gene: TRBV7-2
d_gene: TRBD1
CDR3aa: CASSWTGGGEQFF
CDR3nt: TGTGCCAGCAGCTGGACAGGGGGAGGCGAGCAGTTCTTC

j_gene: TRBJ2-7
abundance: .
v_gene: TRBV4-1
d_gene: .
CDR3aa: CASSQPTVADEQYF
CDR3nt: TGCGCCAGCAGCCAACCTACTGTGGCCGACGAGCAGTACTTC

j_gene: TRBJ2-1
abundance: once
v_gene: TRBV11-2
d_gene: .
CDR3aa: CASSLDLLIADYNEQFF
CDR3nt: TGTGCCAGCAGCTTAGATCTCCTTATTGCAGACTACAATGAGCAGTTCTTC

j_gene: TRBJ1-3
abundance: once
v_gene: TRBV12-3/TRBV12-4
d_gene: .
CDR3aa: CASSLTTGNTIYF
CDR3nt: TGTGCCAGCAGTTTGACCACTGGAAACACCATATATTTT

j_gene: TRBJ2-5
abundance: once
v_gene: TRBV5-1
d_gene: TRBD1
CDR3aa: CASSPDRPTQETQYF
CDR3nt: TGCGCCAGCAGCCCGGACAGGCCCACCCAAGAGACCCAGTACTTC

j_gene: TRBJ1-5
abundance: .
v_gene: TRBV29-1
d_gene: TRBD1
CDR3aa: CSVSQGDGNQPQHF
CDR3nt: TGCAGCGTTTCACAGGGGGACGGCAATCAGCCCCAGCATTTT

j_gene: TRBJ2-1
abundance: once
v_gene: TRBV14
d_gene: .
CDR3aa: CASSYRREVNEQFF
CDR3nt: TGTGCCAGCAGCTACCGACGCGAGGTTAATGAGCAGTTCTTC

j_gene: TRBJ2-3
abundance: .
v_gene: TRBV7-3
d_gene: .
CDR3aa: CASSLTSGGGTDTQYF
CDR3nt: TGTGCCAGCAGCTTAACGTCTGGGGGAGGCACAGATACGCAGTATTTT

j_gene: TRBJ2-7
abundance: once
v_gene: TRBV7-8
d_gene: TRBD1
CDR3aa: CASSRTGLYEQYF
CDR3nt: TGTGCCAGCAGCCGGACAGGTCTCTACGAGCAGTACTTC

j_gene: TRBJ1-4
abundance: .
v_gene: TRBV15
d_gene: .
CDR3aa: CATSRGVATNEKLFF
CDR3nt: TGTGCCACCAGCAGGGGAGTTGCAACTAATGAAAAACTGTTTTTT

j_gene: TRBJ2-1
abundance: .
v_gene: TRBV3-1/TRBV3-2
d_gene: .
CDR3aa: CASSQGPGANNEQFF
CDR3nt: TGTGCCAGCAGCCAAGGCCCGGGGGCGAACAATGAGCAGTTCTTC

j_gene: TRBJ1-3
abundance: .
v_gene: TRBV3-1/TRBV3-2
d_gene: .
CDR3aa: CASSQTETRLWNTIYF
CDR3nt: TGTGCCAGCAGCCAAACCGAGACCAGATTATGGAACACCATATATTTT

j_gene: TRBJ1-2
abundance: once
v_gene: TRBV28
d_gene: TRBD1
CDR3aa: CASRNPQGTRYGYTF
CDR3nt: TGTGCCAGCAGAAATCCACAGGGGACCCGCTATGGCTACACCTTC

j_gene: TRBJ2-6
abundance: .
v_gene: TRBV12-3/TRBV12-4
d_gene: .
CDR3aa: CASSLGGANVLTF
CDR3nt: TGTGCCAGCAGTTTGGGTGGGGCCAACGTCCTGACTTTC

j_gene: TRBJ2-6
abundance: .
v_gene: TRBV10-2
d_gene: .
CDR3aa: CASSEGGRQSSGANVLTF
CDR3nt: TGCGCCAGCAGTGAGGGGGGCCGACAGAGCTCTGGGGCCAACGTCCTGACTTTC

j_gene: TRBJ1-1
abundance: .
v_gene: TRBV5-1
d_gene: TRBD1
CDR3aa: CASSGRTGKNTEAFF
CDR3nt: TGCGCCAGCAGCGGTAGGACAGGGAAGAACACTGAAGCTTTCTTT

j_gene: TRBJ2-5
abundance: .
v_gene: TRBV14
d_gene: .
CDR3aa: CASSNNRSWYQETQYF
CDR3nt: TGTGCCAGCAGCAACAACAGGAGTTGGTACCAAGAGACCCAGTACTTC

j_gene: TRBJ1-1
abundance: .
v_gene: TRBV29-1
d_gene: .
CDR3aa: CSVDQGWRNTEAFF
CDR3nt: TGCAGCGTTGACCAGGGGTGGCGGAACACTGAAGCTTTCTTT

j_gene: TRBJ1-2
abundance: .
v_gene: TRBV5-8
d_gene: .
CDR3aa: CASSLARGKRTF
CDR3nt: TGTGCCAGCAGCTTGGCGAGGGGAAAGAGGACCTTC

j_gene: TRBJ1-1
abundance: few
v_gene: TRBV7-3
d_gene: .
CDR3aa: CASSLMGADVAFF
CDR3nt: TGTGCCAGCAGCTTAATGGGGGCCGACGTCGCTTTCTTT

j_gene: TRBJ2-7
abundance: .
v_gene: TRBV4-1
d_gene: .
CDR3aa: CASSQGYAAGNYEQYF
CDR3nt: TGCGCCAGCAGCCAAGGTTACGCCGCAGGGAACTACGAGCAGTACTTC

j_gene: TRBJ1-4
abundance: .
v_gene: TRBV5-4
d_gene: TRBD1
CDR3aa: CASSLGGQAGEKLFF
CDR3nt: TGTGCCAGCAGCTTAGGGGGACAGGCGGGGGAAAAACTGTTTTTT

j_gene: TRBJ1-1
abundance: once
v_gene: TRBV19
d_gene: .
CDR3aa: CASSIVEDTEAFF
CDR3nt: TGTGCCAGTAGTATAGTCGAGGACACTGAAGCTTTCTTT

j_gene: TRBJ1-1
abundance: few
v_gene: TRBV7-2
d_gene: .
CDR3aa: CASSLVTKNTEAFF
CDR3nt: TGTGCCAGCAGCTTAGTTACTAAGAACACTGAAGCTTTCTTT

j_gene: TRBJ2-7
abundance: .
v_gene: TRBV20-1
d_gene: .
CDR3aa: CSPTGSEQYF
CDR3nt: TGCAGCCCGACCGGGAGCGAGCAGTACTTC

j_gene: TRBJ2-3
abundance: .
v_gene: TRBV6-4
d_gene: TRBD2
CDR3aa: CASSQAGDTDTQYF
CDR3nt: TGTGCCAGCAGTCAAGCGGGGGACACAGATACGCAGTATTTT

j_gene: TRBJ2-3
abundance: .
v_gene: TRBV21-1
d_gene: .
CDR3aa: CASSPPVTHRFDTQYF
CDR3nt: TGTGCCAGCAGCCCTCCGGTGACACATCGTTTTGATACGCAGTATTTT

j_gene: TRBJ2-1
abundance: .
v_gene: TRBV27
d_gene: .
CDR3aa: CASSLFRPNKPVNEQFF
CDR3nt: TGTGCCAGCAGTTTATTCCGACCAAACAAGCCTGTCAATGAGCAGTTCTTC

j_gene: TRBJ1-5
abundance: .
v_gene: TRBV15
d_gene: .
CDR3aa: CATSRVLGFQPQHF
CDR3nt: TGTGCCACCAGCAGAGTTTTGGGGTTCCAGCCCCAGCATTTT

j_gene: TRBJ2-1
abundance: .
v_gene: TRBV10-3
d_gene: TRBD2
CDR3aa: CAISEPNGGVNEQFF
CDR3nt: TGTGCCATCAGTGAACCAAACGGGGGGGTAAATGAGCAGTTCTTC

j_gene: TRBJ2-2
abundance: once
v_gene: TRBV9
d_gene: .
CDR3aa: CASSASRGNTGELFF
CDR3nt: TGTGCCAGCAGCGCCAGCCGGGGGAACACCGGGGAGCTGTTTTTT

j_gene: TRBJ1-1
abundance: .
v_gene: TRBV28
d_gene: .
CDR3aa: CASSLSRGLGTLGDTEAFF
CDR3nt: TGTGCCAGCAGTTTGAGCCGGGGGCTCGGGACACTTGGGGACACTGAAGCTTTCTTT

j_gene: TRBJ2-2
abundance: .
v_gene: TRBV7-2
d_gene: TRBD1
CDR3aa: CASSENPGTGLTGELFF
CDR3nt: TGTGCCAGCAGCGAAAACCCCGGGACAGGCCTGACCGGGGAGCTGTTTTTT

j_gene: TRBJ1-6
abundance: .
v_gene: TRBV3-1/TRBV3-2
d_gene: .
CDR3aa: CASSLASGLQPPLHF
CDR3nt: TGTGCCAGCAGCCTCGCTTCAGGCCTCCAGCCACCCCTCCACTTT

j_gene: TRBJ2-2
abundance: .
v_gene: TRBV19
d_gene: .
CDR3aa: CASSIWAGENTGELFF
CDR3nt: TGTGCCAGTAGTATTTGGGCAGGGGAGAACACCGGGGAGCTGTTTTTT

j_gene: TRBJ1-3
abundance: .
v_gene: TRBV2
d_gene: .
CDR3aa: CASSPGKGQPGGNTIYF
CDR3nt: TGTGCCAGCAGTCCGGGAAAGGGCCAGCCGGGCGGAAACACCATATATTTT

j_gene: TRBJ1-1
abundance: .
v_gene: TRBV7-9
d_gene: TRBD1
CDR3aa: CASTQKGPRQGAHTEAFF
CDR3nt: TGTGCCAGCACTCAAAAGGGGCCCCGACAGGGGGCGCACACTGAAGCTTTCTTT